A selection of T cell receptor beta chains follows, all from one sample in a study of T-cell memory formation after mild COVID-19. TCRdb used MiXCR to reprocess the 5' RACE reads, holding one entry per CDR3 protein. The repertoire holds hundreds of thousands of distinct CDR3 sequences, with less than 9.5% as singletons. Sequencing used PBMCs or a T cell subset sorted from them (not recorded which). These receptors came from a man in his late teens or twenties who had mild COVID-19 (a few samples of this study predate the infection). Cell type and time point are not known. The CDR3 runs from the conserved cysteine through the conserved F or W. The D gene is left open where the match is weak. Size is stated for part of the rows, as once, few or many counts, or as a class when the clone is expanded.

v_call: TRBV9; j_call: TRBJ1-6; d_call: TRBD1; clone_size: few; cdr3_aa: CASSGGQGPGSPLHF; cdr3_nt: TGTGCCAGCAGCGGGGGACAGGGGCCGGGATCACCCCTCCACTTT
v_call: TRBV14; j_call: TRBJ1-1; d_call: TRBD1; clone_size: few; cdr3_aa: CASSHFNRGRMNTEAFF; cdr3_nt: TGTGCCAGCAGCCACTTCAACAGGGGAAGAATGAACACTGAAGCTTTCTTT
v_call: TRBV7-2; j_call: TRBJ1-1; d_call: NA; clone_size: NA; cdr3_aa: CASSLSPSRDTEAFF; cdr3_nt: TGTGCCAGCAGCTTATCCCCCTCTCGGGACACTGAAGCTTTCTTT
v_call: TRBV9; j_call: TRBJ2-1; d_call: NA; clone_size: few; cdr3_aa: CASSSDWGYNEQFF; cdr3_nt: TGTGCCAGCAGCTCCGACTGGGGCTACAATGAGCAGTTCTTC
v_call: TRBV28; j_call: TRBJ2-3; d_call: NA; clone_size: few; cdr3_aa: CASSPLGSVTDTQYF; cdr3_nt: TGTGCCAGCAGTCCACTGGGGTCGGTCACAGATACGCAGTATTTT
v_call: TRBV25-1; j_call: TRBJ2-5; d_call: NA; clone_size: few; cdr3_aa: CASSRTRADSLQETQYF; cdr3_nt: TGTGCCAGCAGTCGAACGAGGGCAGACAGCCTCCAAGAGACCCAGTACTTC
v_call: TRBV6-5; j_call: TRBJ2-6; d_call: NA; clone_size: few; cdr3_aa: CASSYGRSGANVLTF; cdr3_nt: TGTGCCAGCAGTTATGGCAGGTCTGGGGCCAACGTCCTGACTTTC
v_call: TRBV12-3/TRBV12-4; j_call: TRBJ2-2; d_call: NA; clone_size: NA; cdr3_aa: CASSNRDYTGELFF; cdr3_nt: TGTGCCAGCAGTAACAGGGATTACACCGGGGAGCTGTTTTTT
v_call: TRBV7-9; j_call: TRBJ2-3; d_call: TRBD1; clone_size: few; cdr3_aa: CASSSWRDRGTDTQYF; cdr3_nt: TGTGCCAGCAGCTCCTGGCGGGACAGGGGCACAGATACGCAGTATTTT
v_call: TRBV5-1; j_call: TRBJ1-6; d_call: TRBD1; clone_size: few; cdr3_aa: CASSPGTGKGSPLHF; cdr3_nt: TGCGCCAGCAGCCCCGGGACAGGGAAAGGGTCACCCCTCCACTTT
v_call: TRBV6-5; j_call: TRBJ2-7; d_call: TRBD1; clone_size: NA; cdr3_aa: CASSYSSGQGYEQYF; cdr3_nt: TGTGCCAGCAGTTACTCCTCAGGACAGGGTTACGAGCAGTACTTC
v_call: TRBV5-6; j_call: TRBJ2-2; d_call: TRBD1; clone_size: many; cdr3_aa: CASSLPGTGNTGELFF; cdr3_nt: TGTGCCAGCAGCTTGCCTGGGACAGGGAACACCGGGGAGCTGTTTTTT
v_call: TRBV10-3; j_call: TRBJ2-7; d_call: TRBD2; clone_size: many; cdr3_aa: CAMSASGGQSSYEQYF; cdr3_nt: TGTGCCATGTCGGCTAGCGGGGGGCAAAGCTCCTACGAGCAGTACTTC
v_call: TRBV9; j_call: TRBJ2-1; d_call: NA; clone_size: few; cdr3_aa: CASSTRAQRISYNEQFF; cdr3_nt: TGTGCCAGCAGCACCCGCGCGCAGCGGATCTCCTACAATGAGCAGTTCTTC
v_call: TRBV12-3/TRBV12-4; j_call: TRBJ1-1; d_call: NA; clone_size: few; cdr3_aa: CASSFDLVGAFF; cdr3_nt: TGTGCCAGCAGTTTTGATTTGGTAGGAGCTTTCTTT
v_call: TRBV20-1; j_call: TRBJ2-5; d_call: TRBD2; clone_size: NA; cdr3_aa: CSARSSGGNKQETQYF; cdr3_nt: TGCAGTGCTAGATCTAGCGGGGGGAACAAGCAAGAGACCCAGTACTTC
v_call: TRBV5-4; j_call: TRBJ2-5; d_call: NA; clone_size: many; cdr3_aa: CASSTRNAAQETQYF; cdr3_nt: TGTGCCAGCAGCACCCGAAATGCGGCACAAGAGACCCAGTACTTC
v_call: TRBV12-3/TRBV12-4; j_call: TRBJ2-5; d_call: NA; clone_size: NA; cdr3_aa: CASSGTSHQETQYF; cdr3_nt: TGTGCCAGCAGCGGGACAAGCCACCAAGAGACCCAGTACTTC
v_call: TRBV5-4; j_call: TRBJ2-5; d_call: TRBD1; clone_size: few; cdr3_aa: CASSSGQGPQETQYF; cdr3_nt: TGTGCCAGCAGCTCCGGACAGGGGCCGCAAGAGACCCAGTACTTC
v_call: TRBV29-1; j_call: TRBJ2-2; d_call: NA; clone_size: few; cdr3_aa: CSVVAENTGELFF; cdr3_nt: TGCAGCGTTGTAGCGGAGAACACCGGGGAGCTGTTTTTT
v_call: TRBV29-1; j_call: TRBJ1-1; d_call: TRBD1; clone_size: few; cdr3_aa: CSVVEGAGGTEAFF; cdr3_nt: TGCAGCGTTGTGGAGGGGGCTGGCGGCACTGAAGCTTTCTTT
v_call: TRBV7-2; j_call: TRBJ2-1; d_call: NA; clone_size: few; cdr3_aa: CASSPEGARRHNEQFF; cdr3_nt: TGTGCCAGCAGCCCAGAAGGGGCCCGGCGTCACAATGAGCAGTTCTTC
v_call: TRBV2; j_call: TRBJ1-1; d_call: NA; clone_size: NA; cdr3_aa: CASQSGAGWTEAFF; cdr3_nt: TGTGCCAGCCAAAGCGGGGCGGGGTGGACTGAAGCTTTCTTT
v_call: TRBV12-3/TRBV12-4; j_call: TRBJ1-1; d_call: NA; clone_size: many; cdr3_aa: CASSLGPGPVSEAFF; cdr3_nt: TGTGCCAGCTCACTGGGGCCGGGACCCGTATCGGAAGCTTTCTTT
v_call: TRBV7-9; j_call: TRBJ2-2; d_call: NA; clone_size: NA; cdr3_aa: CASSPPRRVPLTGELFF; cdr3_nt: TGTGCCAGCAGCCCCCCCCGGCGAGTCCCCCTCACCGGGGAGCTGTTTTTT